This is a list of T cell receptor beta chains from one sample in a study of naive and memory T cell subsets. TCRdb called the UMI-ligation and nested PCR reads again in MiXCR, with one record for every CDR3 protein. The repertoire has under 150,000 distinct CDR3 sequences, about a sixth of them found once; the top ten carry approximately 0.15%. The sample was naive CD4+ T cells from blood. These receptors were obtained from a human donor in good health. Each CDR3 is given with its conserved first and last residue. D genes are given only for firm matches. Where a row states a size, it is once, few, many or the class of an expanded clone; other rows omit it.

v_gene,abundance,d_gene,j_gene,CDR3nt,CDR3aa
TRBV12-5,NA,NA,TRBJ1-4,TGTGCTAGTGGTTTGGGACAGACAACTAATGAAAAACTGTTTTTT,CASGLGQTTNEKLFF
TRBV4-1,NA,TRBD1,TRBJ2-7,TGCGCCAGCAGCCGGGACAGCCGTACCTACGAGCAGTACTTC,CASSRDSRTYEQYF
TRBV6-5,NA,NA,TRBJ2-2,TGTGCCAGCAGTTACTCTGGGGTACCGGTTGCCGGGGAGCTGTTTTTT,CASSYSGVPVAGELFF
TRBV15,few,NA,TRBJ1-4,TGTGCCACCAGCAGGGCCTACGCAACTAATGAAAAACTGTTTTTT,CATSRAYATNEKLFF
TRBV3-1,few,NA,TRBJ2-7,TGTGCCAGCAGCCAAGACGGCAGCTTTGCCGAGCAGTACTTC,CASSQDGSFAEQYF
TRBV7-2,few,NA,TRBJ2-2,TGTGCCAGCAAGGGAGGACCCCTGGGAACCGGGGAGCTGTTTTTT,CASKGGPLGTGELFF
TRBV6-5,few,NA,TRBJ2-7,TGTGCCAGCACTCAGGGGAGTAACGAGCAGTACTTC,CASTQGSNEQYF
TRBV4-1,few,NA,TRBJ1-4,TGCGCCAGCAGCGGGGACGATGAAAAACTGTTTTTT,CASSGDDEKLFF
TRBV20-1,NA,NA,TRBJ1-2,TGCGGGTACCGACAGAGAACTAACTATGGCTACACCTTC,CGYRQRTNYGYTF
TRBV2,once,NA,TRBJ2-7,TGTGCCAGCAGTGAGCGGGACCTCGCCTACGAGCAGTACTTC,CASSERDLAYEQYF
TRBV6-6,NA,NA,TRBJ2-7,TGTGCCAGCAGACAAGCCGGGAGCCGCGTCGAGCAGTACTTC,CASRQAGSRVEQYF
TRBV4-3,NA,NA,TRBJ2-5,TGCGCCAGCAGCATGGGCCTCGAAGCAGACCAGTACTTC,CASSMGLEADQYF
TRBV7-7,NA,NA,TRBJ2-2,TGTGCCAGCAGTCCCCGGCCCGGGGAGCTGTTTTTT,CASSPRPGELFF
TRBV5-1,NA,TRBD2,TRBJ2-1,TGCGCCAGCAGCCCTTTGACAGGGGGACTAGCGGGAGAATCGAGGGCCTACAATGAGCAGTTCTTC,CASSPLTGGLAGESRAYNEQFF
TRBV4-1,NA,NA,TRBJ1-5,TGCGCCAGCAGCCCCCCGTTTGGGGGGGTGCGGCCCCAGCATTTT,CASSPPFGGVRPQHF
TRBV18,NA,NA,TRBJ2-1,TGTGCCAGCTCATCCGGCGCAGGCGCCTACAATGAGCAGTTCTTC,CASSSGAGAYNEQFF
TRBV24-1,NA,NA,TRBJ2-1,TGTGCCACCAGTGATTTGGAGGGTCGCAATGAGCAGTTCTTC,CATSDLEGRNEQFF
TRBV2,NA,TRBD2,TRBJ2-3,TGTGCCAGCAGGGGGAATAGGAGACTAGCGGGAGGGGCAGATACGCAGTATTTT,CASRGNRRLAGGADTQYF
TRBV11-2,NA,TRBD2,TRBJ2-1,TGTGCCAGCAGCTTGAACGGGAGGGGGGTGAGTGAGCAGTTCTTC,CASSLNGRGVSEQFF
TRBV6-2/TRBV6-3,few,TRBD1,TRBJ2-2,TGTGCCAGCAGTTACAGGGGGCCGAACACCGGGGAGCTGTTTTTT,CASSYRGPNTGELFF
TRBV7-9,NA,NA,TRBJ1-1,TGTGCCAGCAGCCCCGCGGGGATGAACACTGAAGCTTTCTTT,CASSPAGMNTEAFF
TRBV10-3,many,NA,TRBJ1-1,TGTGCCATCAGTGATTCGGGGGGGGACACTGAAGCTTTCTTT,CAISDSGGDTEAFF
TRBV27,few,NA,TRBJ2-3,TGTGCCAGCAGGCTGGAAACGAGCACAGATACGCAGTATTTT,CASRLETSTDTQYF
TRBV5-4,few,NA,TRBJ2-6,TGTGCCAGCAGCTCAAGAAGCTCTGGGGCCAACGTCCTGACTTTC,CASSSRSSGANVLTF
TRBV28,NA,TRBD2,TRBJ2-1,TGTGCCAGCAGTTGGGGGGGAGCCAATGAGCAGTTCTTC,CASSWGGANEQFF
TRBV3-1,NA,NA,TRBJ2-7,TGTGCCAGCAGCCAAGGGACAGACTACGAGCAGTACTTC,CASSQGTDYEQYF
TRBV20-1,NA,NA,TRBJ2-1,TGCAGTGCTAGAGATTTTCAGGGCCTTCATGAGCAGTTCTTC,CSARDFQGLHEQFF
TRBV19,few,TRBD1,TRBJ2-2,TGTGCCAGTAGGTCTTGGATATCTACAGGGGGGAGTCCCGAGCTGTTTTTT,CASRSWISTGGSPELFF
TRBV10-1,NA,NA,TRBJ1-1,TGCGCCAGCAGGTCCGGGACAATGAACACTGAAGCTTTCTTT,CASRSGTMNTEAFF
TRBV7-3,few,NA,TRBJ1-2,TGTGCCAGCAGCTTAACCCACCGATCGGACCGGATAAACGGCTACACCTTC,CASSLTHRSDRINGYTF
TRBV20-1,few,NA,TRBJ1-5,TGCAGTGCTAGAGAGGTGGGGGGGCCCCAGCATTTT,CSAREVGGPQHF
TRBV12-3/TRBV12-4,NA,TRBD2,TRBJ2-7,TGTGCCAGCAGCCTTGGGACTAGCGGTAGGCGCGAGCAGTACTTC,CASSLGTSGRREQYF
TRBV5-4,NA,TRBD2,TRBJ2-5,TGTGCCAGCAGCTTGTTACGGGTGGGAGGGCCCACCCAAGAGACCCAGTACTTC,CASSLLRVGGPTQETQYF
TRBV6-5,NA,NA,TRBJ2-1,TGTGCCAGCAGTTACTCAGCGGATAGCAGTTGTTTGGATGAGCAGTTCTTC,CASSYSADSSCLDEQFF
TRBV2,NA,NA,TRBJ2-1,TGTGCCAGCAGTGAAGGTCGGGAAAACAATGAGCAGTTCTTC,CASSEGRENNEQFF
TRBV29-1,NA,NA,TRBJ2-5,TGCAGCGTTGCTGGGGCGTTCCAGGGAGGAAGGGGAGAGACCCAGTACTTC,CSVAGAFQGGRGETQYF
TRBV4-1,few,NA,TRBJ2-7,TGCGCCAGCAGCCAAGGTACAGTTTCTTACGAGCAGTACTTC,CASSQGTVSYEQYF
TRBV11-2,NA,NA,TRBJ2-2,TGTGCCAGCAGCTTAGCACAATGGGTTCCCACCGGGGAGCTGTTTTTT,CASSLAQWVPTGELFF
TRBV7-2,NA,NA,TRBJ2-1,TGTGCCAGCAGCTTAGAAGGGGGGGGTGAGCAGTTCTTC,CASSLEGGGEQFF
TRBV12-3/TRBV12-4,few,NA,TRBJ1-5,TGTGCCAGCAGTTTTAGGGGCACGGACAATCAGCCCCAGCATTTT,CASSFRGTDNQPQHF
TRBV19,NA,TRBD1,TRBJ1-5,TGTGCCAGCTGGCCGGGACAGGGGGTAAACCTCAATCAGCCCCAGCATTTT,CASWPGQGVNLNQPQHF
TRBV19,many,NA,TRBJ2-3,TGTGCCAGTAGTCCCCGGACAGGCACAGATACGCAGTATTTT,CASSPRTGTDTQYF
TRBV29-1,few,NA,TRBJ1-4,TGCAGCGTTGGAGTACGGGGAGAAAAACTGTTTTTT,CSVGVRGEKLFF